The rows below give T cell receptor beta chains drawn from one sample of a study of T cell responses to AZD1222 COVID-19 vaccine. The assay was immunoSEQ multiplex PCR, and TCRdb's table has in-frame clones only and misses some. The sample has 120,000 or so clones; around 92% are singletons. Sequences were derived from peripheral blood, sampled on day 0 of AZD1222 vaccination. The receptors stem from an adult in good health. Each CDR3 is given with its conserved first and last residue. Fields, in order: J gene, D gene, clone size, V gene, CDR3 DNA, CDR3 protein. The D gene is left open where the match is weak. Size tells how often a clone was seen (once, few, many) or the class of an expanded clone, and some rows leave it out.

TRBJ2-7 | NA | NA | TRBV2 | TGTGCCAGCAGTGAACTCTTAGGCGAGCAGTACTTC | CASSELLGEQYF
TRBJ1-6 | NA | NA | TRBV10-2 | TGCGCCAGCAGTAAGCAGAGAATGGATTCACCCCTCCACTTT | CASSKQRMDSPLHF
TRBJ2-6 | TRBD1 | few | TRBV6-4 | TGTGCCAGCAGCTCGGGACAGGACTTGTCTGGGGCCAACGTCCTGACTTTC | CASSSGQDLSGANVLTF
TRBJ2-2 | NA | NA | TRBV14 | TGTGCCAGCAGCCAAGACCTTCTAGCCCCCACCGGGGAGCTGTTTTTT | CASSQDLLAPTGELFF
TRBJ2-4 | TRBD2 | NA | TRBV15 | TGTGCCACCAGCAGAGATAAGGGACTAGCAATTCGGAACATTCAGTACTTC | CATSRDKGLAIRNIQYF
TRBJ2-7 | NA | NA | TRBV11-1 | TGTGCCAGCAGCTTCGTCGGGGGCTACGAGCAGTACTTC | CASSFVGGYEQYF
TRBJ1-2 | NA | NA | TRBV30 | TGTGCCTGGAGTGTGGGGAAAAGCTATGGCTACACCTTC | CAWSVGKSYGYTF
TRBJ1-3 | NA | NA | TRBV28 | TGTGCCAGCAGTTTGGAGGGTTACTCTGGAAACACCATATATTTT | CASSLEGYSGNTIYF
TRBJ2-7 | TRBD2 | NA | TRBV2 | TGTGCCAGCAGGACCCAACTAGCGGCCTACGAGCAGTACTTC | CASRTQLAAYEQYF
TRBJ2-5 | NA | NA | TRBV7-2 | TGTGCCAGCAGCTTAGACGACAGAAAAGAGACCCAGTACTTC | CASSLDDRKETQYF
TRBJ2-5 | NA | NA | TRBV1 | TGCACCAGCAGCGCATCCCCCGGGCTAGCGGGTACGTACCAAGAGACCCAGTACTTC | CTSSASPGLAGTYQETQYF
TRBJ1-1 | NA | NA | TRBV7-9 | TGTGCCAGCAGATTGAACGGGAACACTGAAGCTTTCTTT | CASRLNGNTEAFF
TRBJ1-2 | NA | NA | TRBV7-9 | TGTGCCAGCAGCCCACAAGGGCAGGGAAGGGACTATGGCTACACCTTC | CASSPQGQGRDYGYTF
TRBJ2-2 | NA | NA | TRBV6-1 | TGTGCCAGCAGTGAAGCCGGGAGTGGACAGGGAGGGACCGGGGAGCTGTTTTTT | CASSEAGSGQGGTGELFF
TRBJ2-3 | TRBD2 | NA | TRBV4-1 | TGCGCCAGCAGCTCAGTTATAGCGGGCCTCTTGAAAGATACGCAGTATTTT | CASSSVIAGLLKDTQYF
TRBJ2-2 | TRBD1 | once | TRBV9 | TGTGCCAGCAGCGTAGAAGGGACAGGGGGGACCGGGGAGCTGTTTTTT | CASSVEGTGGTGELFF
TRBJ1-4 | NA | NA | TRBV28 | TGTGCCAGCAGTTCACCCGCAACTAATGAAAAACTGTTTTTT | CASSSPATNEKLFF
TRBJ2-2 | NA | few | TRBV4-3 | TGCGCCAGCAGCCAAGCAGCGATAAACACCGGGGAGCTGTTTTTT | CASSQAAINTGELFF
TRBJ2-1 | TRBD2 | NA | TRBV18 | TGTGCCAGCTCACCAATGAGACTAGCGGGAGGGGGCAATGAGCAGTTCTTC | CASSPMRLAGGGNEQFF
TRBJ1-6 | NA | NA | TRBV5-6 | TGTGCCAGCAGCTCCGGACCACAGGGCGGTTCACCCCTCCACTTT | CASSSGPQGGSPLHF
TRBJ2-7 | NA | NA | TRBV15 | TGTGCCACCAGCAGAGAGGCCTCCGGGGGCTACGAGCAGTACTTC | CATSREASGGYEQYF
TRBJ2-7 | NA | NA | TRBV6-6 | TGTGCCAGCAGTTACACTCCCCGCGGGGCCTACGAGCAGTACTTC | CASSYTPRGAYEQYF
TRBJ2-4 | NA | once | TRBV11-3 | TGTGCCAGCAGCTATCACTGGGGGAAGGCCAAAAACATTCAGTACTTC | CASSYHWGKAKNIQYF
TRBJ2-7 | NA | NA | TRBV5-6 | TGTGCCAGCAGCTTGGCCCCTGTGATAGGGAGGTACGAGCAGTACTTC | CASSLAPVIGRYEQYF
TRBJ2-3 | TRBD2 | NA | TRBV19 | TGTGCCAGTTTCAGCGGGAGGAGTGGGGCAGATACGCAGTATTTT | CASFSGRSGADTQYF
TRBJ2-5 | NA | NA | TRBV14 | TGTGCCAGCAGCCAAGTGGGAGAGACCCAGTACTTC | CASSQVGETQYF
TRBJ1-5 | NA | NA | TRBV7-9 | TGTGCCAGCAGCTCCCTAATCAATCAGCCCCAGCATTTT | CASSSLINQPQHF
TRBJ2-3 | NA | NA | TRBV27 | TGTGCCAGCAGTTTCTTCACAGATACGCAGTATTTT | CASSFFTDTQYF
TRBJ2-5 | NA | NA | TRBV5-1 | TGCGCCAGCAGGGGCGGGGCGGAGACCCAGTACTTC | CASRGGAETQYF
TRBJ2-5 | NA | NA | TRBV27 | TGTTCGGTGGGGGGGGGACAAGCTGCTTTAGAGACCCAGTACTTC | CSVGGGQAALETQYF
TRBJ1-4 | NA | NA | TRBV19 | TGTGCCAGTAGTACACAGAGTCTTACTTTGGCAACTAATGAAAAACTGTTTTTT | CASSTQSLTLATNEKLFF
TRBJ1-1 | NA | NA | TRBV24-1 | TGTGCCACCAGTGGGACCGGGACCCTGGGGGACACTGAAGCTTTCTTT | CATSGTGTLGDTEAFF
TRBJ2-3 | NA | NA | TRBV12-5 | TGTGCTAGTGGTTTGGTGGTCAGGGGTTCCGCAGATACGCAGTATTTT | CASGLVVRGSADTQYF
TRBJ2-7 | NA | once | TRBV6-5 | TGTGCCAGCAGTCCCTACAGAGACTCCTACGAGCAGTACTTC | CASSPYRDSYEQYF
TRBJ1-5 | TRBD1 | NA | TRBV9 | TGTGCCAGCAGCCCGACAGGGGGCTTGGGCAATCAGCCCCAGCATTTT | CASSPTGGLGNQPQHF
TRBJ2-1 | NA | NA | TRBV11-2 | TGTGCCAGCAGCTTTGGAGTCTCCTACAATGAGCAGTTCTTC | CASSFGVSYNEQFF
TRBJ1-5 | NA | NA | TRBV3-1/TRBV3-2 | TGTGCCAGCAGCCCTCATGGGGGGAACAATCAGCCCCAGCATTTT | CASSPHGGNNQPQHF